This T cell receptor (beta chain) derives from a study of CD8 T cells in Susac syndrome. After extraction with the RNeasy kit, about 0.5 to 1 ug of the RNA was reverse transcribed using random hexamers. Amplification of TCR beta CDR3 by immunoSEQ multiplex PCR spanned 54 Vbeta and 13 Jbeta. Each CDR3 protein is one row after TCRdb ran MiXCR on the immunoSEQ multiplex PCR reads. The repertoire includes a few hundred thousand distinct CDR3 sequences, more than 85% of them detected once, and approximately 0.082% sits in the top ten. FACS was used to enrich TEMRA cells, whereas the CD8+ and CD4+ T cells were obtained by negative isolation. Deletions cut 6 bases from V and 6 bases from J, with 18 bases between. The length of the CDR3 is 15 residues. The germline gives CDR1 MNHEY, CDR2 SMNVEV (reference sequence). The count of this clonotype is one.

V usage is TRBV27 and J usage is TRBJ1-5, with D perhaps matching TRBD1 (6 bases). The sample taken for sequencing was CD4+ T cells from PBMCs. This sequence was found in a human donor with multiple sclerosis. The CDR3 here is CASRPFQGMSQPQHF. The CDR3 DNA reads TGTGCCAGCAGGCCCTTTCAGGGGATGAGTCAGCCCCAGCATTTT.